This T cell receptor (beta chain) was captured in a study of blood T cell repertoires in COVID-19. In the study overall: The United States, Italy and Spain provided the acute and convalescent COVID-19 samples. T cells, B-cell-depleted T cells, or PBMCs supplied cDNA or gDNA.

Authors' analysis steps: Amplification of reference gene primers provided the estimated nucleated cell counts. Libraries were prepared by immunoSEQ multiplex PCR; TCRdb keeps only in-frame clonotypes and omits some of them. V, J and clone size are those of that table, while D and trimming were read from the DNA. The profile shows approximately 330,000 clones, roughly 90% of them singletons. Trimming removed 5 bases from V and 4 bases from J, with 18 bases in between. The length of the CDR3 is 15 residues. Germline V gives CDR1 GTSNPN, CDR2 SVGIG (reference sequence). Sequenced input: peripheral blood. The chain recombines TRBV30 with TRBJ1-5; D gene unclear. This receptor was identified in a man aged 25 to 40 with COVID-19, enrolled during active disease. The DNA for the CDR3 is TGTGCCTGGCCATGCGATTCCCCAACGAATCAGCCCCAGCATTTT. Amino acid sequence: CAWPCDSPTNQPQHF.